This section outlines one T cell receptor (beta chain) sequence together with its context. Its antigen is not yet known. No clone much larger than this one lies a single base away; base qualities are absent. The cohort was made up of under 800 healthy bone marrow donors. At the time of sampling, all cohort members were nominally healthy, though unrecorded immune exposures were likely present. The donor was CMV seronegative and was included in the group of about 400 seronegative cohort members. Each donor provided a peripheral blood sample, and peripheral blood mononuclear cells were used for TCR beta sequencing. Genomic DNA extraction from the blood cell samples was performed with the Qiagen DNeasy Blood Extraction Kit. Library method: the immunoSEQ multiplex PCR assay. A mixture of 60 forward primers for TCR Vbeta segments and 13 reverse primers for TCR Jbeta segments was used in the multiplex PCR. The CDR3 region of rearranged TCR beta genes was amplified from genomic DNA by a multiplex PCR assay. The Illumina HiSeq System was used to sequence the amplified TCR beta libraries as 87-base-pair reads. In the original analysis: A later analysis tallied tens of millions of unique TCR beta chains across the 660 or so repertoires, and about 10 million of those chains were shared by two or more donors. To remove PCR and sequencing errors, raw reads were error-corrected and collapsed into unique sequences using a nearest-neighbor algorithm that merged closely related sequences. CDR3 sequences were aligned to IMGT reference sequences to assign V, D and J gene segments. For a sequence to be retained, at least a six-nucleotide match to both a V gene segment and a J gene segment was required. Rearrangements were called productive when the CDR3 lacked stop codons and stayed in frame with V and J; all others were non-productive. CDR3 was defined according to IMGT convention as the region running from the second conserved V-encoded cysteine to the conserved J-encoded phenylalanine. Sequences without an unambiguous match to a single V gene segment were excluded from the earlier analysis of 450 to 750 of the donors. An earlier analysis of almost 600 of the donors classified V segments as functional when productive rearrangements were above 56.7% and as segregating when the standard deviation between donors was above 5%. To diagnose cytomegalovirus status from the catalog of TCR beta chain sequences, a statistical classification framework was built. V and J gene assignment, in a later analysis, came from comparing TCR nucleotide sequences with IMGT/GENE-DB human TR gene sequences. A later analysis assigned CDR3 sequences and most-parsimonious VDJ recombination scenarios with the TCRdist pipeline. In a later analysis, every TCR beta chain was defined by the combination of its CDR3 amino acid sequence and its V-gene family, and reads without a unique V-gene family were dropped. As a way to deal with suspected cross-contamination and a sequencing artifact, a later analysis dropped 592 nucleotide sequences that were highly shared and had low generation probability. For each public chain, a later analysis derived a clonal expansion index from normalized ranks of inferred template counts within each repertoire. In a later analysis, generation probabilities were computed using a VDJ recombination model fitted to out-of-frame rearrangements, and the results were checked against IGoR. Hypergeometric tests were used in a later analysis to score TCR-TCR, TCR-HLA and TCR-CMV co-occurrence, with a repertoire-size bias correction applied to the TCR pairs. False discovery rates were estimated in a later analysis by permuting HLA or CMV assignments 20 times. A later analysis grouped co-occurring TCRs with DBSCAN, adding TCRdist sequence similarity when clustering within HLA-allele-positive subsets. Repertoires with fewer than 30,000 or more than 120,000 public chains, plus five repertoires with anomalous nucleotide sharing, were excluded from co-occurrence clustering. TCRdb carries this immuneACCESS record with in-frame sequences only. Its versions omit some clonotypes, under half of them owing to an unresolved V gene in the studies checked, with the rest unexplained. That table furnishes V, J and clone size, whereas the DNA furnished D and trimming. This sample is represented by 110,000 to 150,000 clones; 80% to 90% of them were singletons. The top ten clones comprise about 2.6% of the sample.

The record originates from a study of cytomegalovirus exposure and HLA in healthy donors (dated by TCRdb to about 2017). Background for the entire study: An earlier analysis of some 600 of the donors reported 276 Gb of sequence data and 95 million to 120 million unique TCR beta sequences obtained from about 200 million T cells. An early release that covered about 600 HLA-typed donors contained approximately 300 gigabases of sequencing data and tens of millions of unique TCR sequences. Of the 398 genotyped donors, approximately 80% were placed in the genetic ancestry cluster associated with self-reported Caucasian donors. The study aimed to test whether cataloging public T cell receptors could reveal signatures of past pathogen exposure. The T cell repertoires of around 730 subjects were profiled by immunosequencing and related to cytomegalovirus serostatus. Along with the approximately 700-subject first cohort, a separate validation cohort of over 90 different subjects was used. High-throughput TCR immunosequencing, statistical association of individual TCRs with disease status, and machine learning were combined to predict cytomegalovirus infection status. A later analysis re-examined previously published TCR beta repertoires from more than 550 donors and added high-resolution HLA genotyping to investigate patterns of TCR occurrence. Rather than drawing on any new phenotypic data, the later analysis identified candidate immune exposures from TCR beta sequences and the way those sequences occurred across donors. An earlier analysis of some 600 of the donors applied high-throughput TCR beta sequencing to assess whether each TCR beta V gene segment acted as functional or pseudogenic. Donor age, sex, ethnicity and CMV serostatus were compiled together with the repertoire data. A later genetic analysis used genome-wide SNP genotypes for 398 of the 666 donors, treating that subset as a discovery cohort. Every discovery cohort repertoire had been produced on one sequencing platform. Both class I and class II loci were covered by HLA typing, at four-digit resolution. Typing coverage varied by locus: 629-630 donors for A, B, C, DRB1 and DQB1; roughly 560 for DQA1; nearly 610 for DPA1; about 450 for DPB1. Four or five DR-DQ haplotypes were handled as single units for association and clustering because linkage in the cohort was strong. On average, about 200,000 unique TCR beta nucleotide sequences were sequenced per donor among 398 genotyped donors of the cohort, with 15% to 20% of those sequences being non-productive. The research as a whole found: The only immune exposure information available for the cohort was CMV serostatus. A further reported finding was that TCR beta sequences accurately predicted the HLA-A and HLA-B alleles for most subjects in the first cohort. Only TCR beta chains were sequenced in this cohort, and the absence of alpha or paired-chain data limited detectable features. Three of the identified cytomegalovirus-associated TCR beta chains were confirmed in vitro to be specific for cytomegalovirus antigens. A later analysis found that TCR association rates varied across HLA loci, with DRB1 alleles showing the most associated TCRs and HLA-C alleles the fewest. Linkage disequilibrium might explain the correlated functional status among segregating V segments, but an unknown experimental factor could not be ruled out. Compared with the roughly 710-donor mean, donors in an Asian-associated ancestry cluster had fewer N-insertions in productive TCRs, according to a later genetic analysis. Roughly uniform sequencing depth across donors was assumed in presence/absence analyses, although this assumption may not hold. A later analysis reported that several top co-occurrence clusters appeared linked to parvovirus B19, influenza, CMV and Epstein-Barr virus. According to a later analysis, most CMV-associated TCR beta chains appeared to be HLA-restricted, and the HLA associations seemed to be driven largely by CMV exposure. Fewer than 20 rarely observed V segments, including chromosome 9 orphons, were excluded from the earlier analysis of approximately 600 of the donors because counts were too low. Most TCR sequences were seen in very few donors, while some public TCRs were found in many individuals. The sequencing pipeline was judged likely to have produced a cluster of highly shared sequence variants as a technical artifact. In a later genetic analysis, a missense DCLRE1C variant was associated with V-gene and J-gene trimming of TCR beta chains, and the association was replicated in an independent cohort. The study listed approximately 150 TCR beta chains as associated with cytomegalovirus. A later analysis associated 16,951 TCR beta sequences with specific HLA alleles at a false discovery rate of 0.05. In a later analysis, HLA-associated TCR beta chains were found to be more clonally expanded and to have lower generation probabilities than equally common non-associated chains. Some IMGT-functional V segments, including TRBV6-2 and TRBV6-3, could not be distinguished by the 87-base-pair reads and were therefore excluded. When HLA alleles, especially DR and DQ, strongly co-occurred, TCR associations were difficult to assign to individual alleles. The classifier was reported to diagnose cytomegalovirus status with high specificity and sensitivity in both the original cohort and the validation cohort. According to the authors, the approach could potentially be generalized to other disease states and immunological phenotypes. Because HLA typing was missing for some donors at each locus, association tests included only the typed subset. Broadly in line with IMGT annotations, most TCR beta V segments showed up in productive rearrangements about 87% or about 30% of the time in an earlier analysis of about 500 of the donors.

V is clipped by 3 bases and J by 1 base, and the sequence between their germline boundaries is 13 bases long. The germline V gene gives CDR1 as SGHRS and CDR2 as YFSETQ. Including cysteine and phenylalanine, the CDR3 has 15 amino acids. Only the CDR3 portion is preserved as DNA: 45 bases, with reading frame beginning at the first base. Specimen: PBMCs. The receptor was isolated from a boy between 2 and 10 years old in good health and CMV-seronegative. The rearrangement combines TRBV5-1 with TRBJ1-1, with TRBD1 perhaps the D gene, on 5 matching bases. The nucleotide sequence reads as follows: TGCGCCAGCAGCTCCCTTGGGGCATCGAACACTGAAGCTTTCTTT. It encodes CASSSLGASNTEAFF.